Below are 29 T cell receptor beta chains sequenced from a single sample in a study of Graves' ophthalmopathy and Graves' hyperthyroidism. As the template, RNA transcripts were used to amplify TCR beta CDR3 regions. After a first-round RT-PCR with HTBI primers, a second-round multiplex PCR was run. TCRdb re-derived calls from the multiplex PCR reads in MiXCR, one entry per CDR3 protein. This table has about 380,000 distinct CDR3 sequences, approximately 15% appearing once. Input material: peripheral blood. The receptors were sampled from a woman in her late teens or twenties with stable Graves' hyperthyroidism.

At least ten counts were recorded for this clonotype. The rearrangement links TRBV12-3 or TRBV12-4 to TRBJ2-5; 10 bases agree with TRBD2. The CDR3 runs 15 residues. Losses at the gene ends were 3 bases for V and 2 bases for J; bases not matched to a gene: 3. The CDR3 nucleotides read TGTGCCAGCAGTTTGGAGCGGGGGGGACAAGAGACCCAGTACTTC. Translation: CASSLERGGQETQYF.

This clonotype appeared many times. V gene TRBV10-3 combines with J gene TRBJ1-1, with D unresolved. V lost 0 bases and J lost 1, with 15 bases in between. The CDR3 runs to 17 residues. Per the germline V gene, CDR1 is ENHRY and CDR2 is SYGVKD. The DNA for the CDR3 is TGTGCCATCAGTGAGTCAGGAGGAGTTGGAAGGAACACTGAAGCTTTCTTT. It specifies CAISESGGVGRNTEAFF.

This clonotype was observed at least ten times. Here the CDR3 reads CASNRQGYVARGYTF. The CDR3 DNA sequence: TGTGCCAGCAACAGACAGGGCTACGTTGCGCGGGGCTACACCTTC. The chain recombines TRBV12-3 or TRBV12-4 with TRBJ1-2; TRBD1 matches at 7 bases. The CDR3 extends over 15 amino acids. The V and J ends lost 7 bases and 8 bases, in that order; junction bases with no gene match: 16.

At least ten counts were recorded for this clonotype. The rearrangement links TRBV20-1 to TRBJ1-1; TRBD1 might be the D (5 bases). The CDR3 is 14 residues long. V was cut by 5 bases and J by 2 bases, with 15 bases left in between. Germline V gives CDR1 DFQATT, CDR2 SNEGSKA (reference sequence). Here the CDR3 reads CSALVGASNTEAFF. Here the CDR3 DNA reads TGCAGTGCTCTCGTCGGGGCTTCAAACACTGAAGCTTTCTTT.

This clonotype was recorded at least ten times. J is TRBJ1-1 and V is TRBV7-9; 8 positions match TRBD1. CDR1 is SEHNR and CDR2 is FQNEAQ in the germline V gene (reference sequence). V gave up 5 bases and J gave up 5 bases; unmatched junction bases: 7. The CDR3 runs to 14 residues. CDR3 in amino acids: CASSEWTGRTEAFF. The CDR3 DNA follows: TGTGCCAGCAGCGAATGGACAGGGCGGACTGAAGCTTTCTTT.

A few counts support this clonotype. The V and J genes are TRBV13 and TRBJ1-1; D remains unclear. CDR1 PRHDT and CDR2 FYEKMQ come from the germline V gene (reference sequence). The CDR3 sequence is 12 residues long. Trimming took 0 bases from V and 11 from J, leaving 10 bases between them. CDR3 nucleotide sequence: TGTGCCAGCAGCTTAGGCCCCTATGCGGCTTTCTTT. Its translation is CASSLGPYAAFF.

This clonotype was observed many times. CDR3 sequence reads: CASSLGRPGGLYGYTF. CDR3 sequence (DNA): TGTGCCAGCAGTTTGGGGCGGCCGGGGGGGCTTTATGGCTACACCTTC. V and J are TRBV12-3 or TRBV12-4 and TRBJ1-2; a weak D match, TRBD1 (6 bases). This CDR3 comprises 16 residues. V lost 3 bases and J lost 5, with 19 bases in between.

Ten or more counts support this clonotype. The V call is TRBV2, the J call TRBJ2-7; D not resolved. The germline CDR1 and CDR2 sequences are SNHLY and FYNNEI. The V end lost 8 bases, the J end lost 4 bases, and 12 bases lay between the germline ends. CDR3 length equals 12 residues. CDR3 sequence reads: CASGGEGYEQYF. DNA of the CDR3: TGTGCCAGCGGTGGTGAAGGGTACGAGCAGTACTTC.

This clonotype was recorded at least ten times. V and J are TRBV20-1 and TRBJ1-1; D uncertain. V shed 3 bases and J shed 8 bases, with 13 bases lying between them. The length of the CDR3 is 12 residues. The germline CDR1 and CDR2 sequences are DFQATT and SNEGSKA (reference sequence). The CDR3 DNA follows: TGCAGTGCTAGTCGACCCTCCGAGGAAGCTTTCTTT. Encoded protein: CSASRPSEEAFF.

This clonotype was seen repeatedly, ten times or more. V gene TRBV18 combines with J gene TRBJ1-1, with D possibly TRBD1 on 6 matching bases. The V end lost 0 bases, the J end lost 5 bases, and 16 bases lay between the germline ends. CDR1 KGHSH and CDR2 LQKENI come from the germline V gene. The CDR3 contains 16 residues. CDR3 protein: CASSPPAGATWTEAFF. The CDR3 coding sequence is TGTGCCAGCTCACCACCGGCAGGGGCGACGTGGACTGAAGCTTTCTTT.

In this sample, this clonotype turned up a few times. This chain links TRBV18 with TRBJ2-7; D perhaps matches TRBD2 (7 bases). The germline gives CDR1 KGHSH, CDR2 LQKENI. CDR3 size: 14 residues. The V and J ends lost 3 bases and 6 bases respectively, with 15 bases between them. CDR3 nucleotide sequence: TGTGCCAGCTCACCTCCCGAGGGGGGGGCCGAGCAGTACTTC. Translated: CASSPPEGGAEQYF.

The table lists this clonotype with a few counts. CDR3 region: CSARGTSGTYEQYF. For the CDR3, the DNA is TGCAGTGCTAGGGGGACTAGCGGGACCTACGAGCAGTACTTC. The V call is TRBV20-1, the J call TRBJ2-7, with 13 positions matching TRBD2. Germline V CDR1 and CDR2: DFQATT, SNEGSKA (reference sequence). J was trimmed by 2 bases and V by 3 bases; bases with no gene match: 1. This CDR3 is built from 14 residues.

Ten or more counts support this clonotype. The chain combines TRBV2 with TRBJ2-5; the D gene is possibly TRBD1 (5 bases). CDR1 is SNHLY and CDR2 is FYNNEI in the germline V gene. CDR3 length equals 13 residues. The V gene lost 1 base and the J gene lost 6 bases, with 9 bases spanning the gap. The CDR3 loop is CASSEGQGKTQYF. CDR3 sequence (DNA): TGTGCCAGCAGTGAAGGTCAGGGAAAGACCCAGTACTTC. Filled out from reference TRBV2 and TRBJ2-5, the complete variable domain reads EPEVTQTPSHQVTQMGQEVILRCVPISNHLYFYWYRQILGQKVEFLVSFYNNEISEKSEIFDDQFSVERPDGSNFTLKIRSTKLEDSAMYFCASSEGQGKTQYFGPGTRLLVL.

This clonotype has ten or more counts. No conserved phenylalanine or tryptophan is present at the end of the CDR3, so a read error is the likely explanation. The CDR3 DNA reads as TGCAGTGCTATACCAACGGGACTCGTCGGGAACGAGCAGTACCTC. This translates into CSAIPTGLVGNEQYL. The V and J genes are TRBV20-1 and TRBJ2-7; D might be TRBD2 (6 bases). The CDR3 loop spans 15 amino acids. V lost 4 bases and J lost 5, with 21 bases in between. Per the germline V gene, CDR1 is DFQATT and CDR2 is SNEGSKA (reference sequence).

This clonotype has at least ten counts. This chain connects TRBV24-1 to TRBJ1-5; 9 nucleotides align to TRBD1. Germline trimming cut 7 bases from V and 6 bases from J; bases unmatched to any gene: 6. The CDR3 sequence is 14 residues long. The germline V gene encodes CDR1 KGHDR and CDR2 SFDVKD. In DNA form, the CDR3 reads TGTGCCACCAGGGGACAGGGTAGCGGTCAGCCCCAGCATTTT. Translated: CATRGQGSGQPQHF.

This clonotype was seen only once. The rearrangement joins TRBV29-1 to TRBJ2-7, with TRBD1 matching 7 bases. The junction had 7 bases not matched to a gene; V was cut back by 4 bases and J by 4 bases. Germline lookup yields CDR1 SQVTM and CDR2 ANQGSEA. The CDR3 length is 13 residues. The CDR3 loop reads CSVAAGTVYEQYF. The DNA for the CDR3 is TGCAGCGTTGCAGCCGGGACAGTGTACGAGCAGTACTTC.

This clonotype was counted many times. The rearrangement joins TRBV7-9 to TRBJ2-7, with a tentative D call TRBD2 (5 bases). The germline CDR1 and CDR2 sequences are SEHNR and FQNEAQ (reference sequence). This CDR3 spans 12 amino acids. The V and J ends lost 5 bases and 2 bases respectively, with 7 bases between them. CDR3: CASSGRAYEQYF. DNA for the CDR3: TGTGCCAGCAGCGGGCGGGCCTACGAGCAGTACTTC.

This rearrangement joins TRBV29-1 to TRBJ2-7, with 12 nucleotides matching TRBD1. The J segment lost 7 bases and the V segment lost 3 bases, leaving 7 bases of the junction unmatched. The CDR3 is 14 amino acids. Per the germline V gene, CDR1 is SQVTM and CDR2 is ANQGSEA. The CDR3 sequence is CSVDPGTGGNEQYF. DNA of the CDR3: TGCAGCGTTGACCCTGGGACAGGGGGCAATGAGCAGTACTTC.

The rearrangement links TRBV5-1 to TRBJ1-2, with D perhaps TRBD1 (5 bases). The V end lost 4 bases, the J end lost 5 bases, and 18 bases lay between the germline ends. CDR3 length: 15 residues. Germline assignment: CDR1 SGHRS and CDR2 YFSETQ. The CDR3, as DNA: TGCGCCAGCAGCAATCTCCGGGACGGCCGATATGGCTACACCTTC. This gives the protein CASSNLRDGRYGYTF.

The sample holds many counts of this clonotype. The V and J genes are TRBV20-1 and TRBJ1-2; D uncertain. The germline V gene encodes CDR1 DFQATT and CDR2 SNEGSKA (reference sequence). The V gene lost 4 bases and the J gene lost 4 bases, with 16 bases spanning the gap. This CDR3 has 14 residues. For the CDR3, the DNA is TGCAGTGCTACCCCCCCGGCCCGAGCCTATGGCTACACCTTC. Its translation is CSATPPARAYGYTF.

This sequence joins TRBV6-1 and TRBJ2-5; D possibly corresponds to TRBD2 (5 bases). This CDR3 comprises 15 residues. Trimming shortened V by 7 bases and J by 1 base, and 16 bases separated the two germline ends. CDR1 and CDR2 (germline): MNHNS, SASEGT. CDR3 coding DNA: TGTGCCAGCACGAGGACTCAGGCGTCCCAAGAGACCCAGTACTTC. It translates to CASTRTQASQETQYF.

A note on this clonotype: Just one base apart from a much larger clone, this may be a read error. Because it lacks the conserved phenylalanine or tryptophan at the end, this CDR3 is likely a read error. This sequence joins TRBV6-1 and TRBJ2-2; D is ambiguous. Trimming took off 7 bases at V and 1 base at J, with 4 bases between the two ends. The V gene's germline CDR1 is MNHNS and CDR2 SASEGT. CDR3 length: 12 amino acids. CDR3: CASTLNTGELFY. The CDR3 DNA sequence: TGTGCCAGCACGCTGAACACCGGGGAGCTGTTTTAT.

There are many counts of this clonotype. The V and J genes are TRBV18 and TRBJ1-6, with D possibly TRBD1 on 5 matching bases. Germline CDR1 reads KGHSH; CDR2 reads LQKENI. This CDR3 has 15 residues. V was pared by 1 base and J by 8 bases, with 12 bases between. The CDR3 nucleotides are TGTGCCAGCTCACCACGGCAGGGTAGAGATTCACCCCTCCACTTT. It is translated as CASSPRQGRDSPLHF.

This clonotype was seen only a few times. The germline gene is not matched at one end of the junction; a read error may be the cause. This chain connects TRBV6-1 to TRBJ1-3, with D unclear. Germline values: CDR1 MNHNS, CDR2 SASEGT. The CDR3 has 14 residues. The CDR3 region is CASRPGASGDTIYF. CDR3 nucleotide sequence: TGTGCCAGCAGACCGGGAGCCTCTGGAGACACCATATATTTT.

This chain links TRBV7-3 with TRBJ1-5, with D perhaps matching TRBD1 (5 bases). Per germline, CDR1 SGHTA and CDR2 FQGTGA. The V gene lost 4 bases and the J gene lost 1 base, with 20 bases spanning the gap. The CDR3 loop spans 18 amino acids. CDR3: CASSSTRSKEGSNQPQHF. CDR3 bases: TGTGCCAGCAGCTCGACCCGGAGTAAAGAGGGGAGCAATCAGCCCCAGCATTTT.

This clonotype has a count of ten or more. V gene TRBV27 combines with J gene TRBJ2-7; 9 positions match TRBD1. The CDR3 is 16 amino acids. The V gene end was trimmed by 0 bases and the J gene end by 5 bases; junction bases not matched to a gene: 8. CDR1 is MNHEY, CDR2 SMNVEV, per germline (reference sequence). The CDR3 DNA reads TGTGCCAGCAGTTTATCAGTAGGGACAGGGAGGGACGAGCAGTACTTC. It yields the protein CASSLSVGTGRDEQYF.

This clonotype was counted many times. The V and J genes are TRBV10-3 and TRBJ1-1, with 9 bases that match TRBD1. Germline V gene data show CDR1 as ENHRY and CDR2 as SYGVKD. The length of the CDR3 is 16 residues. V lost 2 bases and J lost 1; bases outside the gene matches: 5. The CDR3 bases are TGTGCCATCAGTGAGAGGACAGGGGCTACGAACACTGAAGCTTTCTTT. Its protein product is CAISERTGATNTEAFF.

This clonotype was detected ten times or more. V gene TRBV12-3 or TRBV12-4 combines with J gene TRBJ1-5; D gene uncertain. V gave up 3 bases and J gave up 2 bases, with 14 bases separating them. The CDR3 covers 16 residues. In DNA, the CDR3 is TGTGCCAGCAGTTTCCACGAAGGGATGGGCAATCAGCCCCAGCATTTT. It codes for CASSFHEGMGNQPQHF.

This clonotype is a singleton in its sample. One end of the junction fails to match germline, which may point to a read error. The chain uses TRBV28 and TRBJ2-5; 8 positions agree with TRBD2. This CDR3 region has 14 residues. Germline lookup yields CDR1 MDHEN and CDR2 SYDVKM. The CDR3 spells CVSTSGGNRETQYF. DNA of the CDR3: TGTGTCAGCACCTCGGGAGGGAATAGGGAGACCCAGTACTTC.